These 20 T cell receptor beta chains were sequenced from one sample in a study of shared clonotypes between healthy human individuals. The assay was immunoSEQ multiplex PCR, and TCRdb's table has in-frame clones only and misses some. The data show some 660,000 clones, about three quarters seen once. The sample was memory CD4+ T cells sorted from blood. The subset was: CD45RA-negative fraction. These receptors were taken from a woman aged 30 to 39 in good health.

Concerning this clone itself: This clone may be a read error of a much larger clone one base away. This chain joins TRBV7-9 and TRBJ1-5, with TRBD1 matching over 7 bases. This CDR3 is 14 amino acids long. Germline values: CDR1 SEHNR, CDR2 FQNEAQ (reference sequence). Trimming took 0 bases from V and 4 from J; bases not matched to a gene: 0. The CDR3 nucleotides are TGTGCCAGCAGCTTAGCACAGGGGAATCAGCCCCAGCATTTT. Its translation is CASSLAQGNQPQHF.

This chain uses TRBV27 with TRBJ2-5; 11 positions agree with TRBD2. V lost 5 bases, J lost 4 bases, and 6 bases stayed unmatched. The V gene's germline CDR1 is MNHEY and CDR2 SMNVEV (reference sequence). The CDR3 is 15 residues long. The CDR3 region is CASSPPGLAGETQYF. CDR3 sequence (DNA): TGTGCCAGCAGTCCCCCCGGACTAGCGGGAGAGACCCAGTACTTC.

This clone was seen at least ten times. The CDR3 bases are TGTGCCAGCAGCGTAGTGCAGGGGGCGAACACCGGGGAGCTGTTTTTT. It specifies CASSVVQGANTGELFF. This chain uses TRBV9 with TRBJ2-2; TRBD1 agrees at 7 bases. With V trimmed by 0 bases and J by 0 bases, 2 bases remained unmatched. The CDR3 covers 16 residues. The germline V gene encodes CDR1 SGDLS and CDR2 YYNGEE.

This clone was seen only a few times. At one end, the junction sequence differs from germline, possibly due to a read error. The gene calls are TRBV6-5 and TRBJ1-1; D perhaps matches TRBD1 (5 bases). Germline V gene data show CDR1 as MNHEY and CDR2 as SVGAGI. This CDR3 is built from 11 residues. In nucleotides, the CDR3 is TGTGCCAGCAGTACAACCGGGACGACCGCATTT. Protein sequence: CASSTTGTTAF.

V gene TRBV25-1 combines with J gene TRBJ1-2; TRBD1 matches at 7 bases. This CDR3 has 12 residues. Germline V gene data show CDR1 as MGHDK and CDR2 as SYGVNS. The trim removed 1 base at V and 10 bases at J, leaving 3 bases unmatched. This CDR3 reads CASSEFDRAYTF. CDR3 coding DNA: TGTGCCAGCAGTGAATTCGACAGGGCCTACACCTTC.

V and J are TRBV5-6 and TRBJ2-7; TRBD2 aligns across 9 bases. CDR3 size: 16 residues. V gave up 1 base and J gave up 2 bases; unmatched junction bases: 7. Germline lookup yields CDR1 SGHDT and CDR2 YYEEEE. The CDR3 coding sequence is TGTGCCAGCAGCTTGAGGTTTAGCGGGAGCACCTACGAGCAGTACTTC. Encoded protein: CASSLRFSGSTYEQYF.

In DNA, the CDR3 is TGTGCCAGCACCGACAGGGGGTACGGCTACACCTTC. It yields the protein CASTDRGYGYTF. The rearrangement links TRBV6-5 to TRBJ1-2; 9 bases agree with TRBD1. After removal of 7 bases from V and 8 bases from J, the junction contained 5 bases not matched to a gene. The CDR3 sequence is 12 residues long. Germline CDR1 is MNHEY and CDR2 is SVGAGI.

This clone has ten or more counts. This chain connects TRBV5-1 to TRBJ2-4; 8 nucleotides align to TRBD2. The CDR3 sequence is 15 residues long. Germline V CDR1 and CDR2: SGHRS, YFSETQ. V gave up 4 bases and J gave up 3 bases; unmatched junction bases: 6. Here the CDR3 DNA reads TGCGCCAGCAGCCCGGGAGGGAGCGGCAAAAACATTCAGTACTTC. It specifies CASSPGGSGKNIQYF.

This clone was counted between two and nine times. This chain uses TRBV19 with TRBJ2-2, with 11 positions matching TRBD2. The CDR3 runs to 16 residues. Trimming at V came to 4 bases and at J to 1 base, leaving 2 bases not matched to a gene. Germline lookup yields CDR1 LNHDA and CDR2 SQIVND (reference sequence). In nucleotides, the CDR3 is TGTGCCAGTAGTAAGGGGACTAGCGGGAACACCGGGGAGCTGTTTTTT. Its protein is CASSKGTSGNTGELFF.

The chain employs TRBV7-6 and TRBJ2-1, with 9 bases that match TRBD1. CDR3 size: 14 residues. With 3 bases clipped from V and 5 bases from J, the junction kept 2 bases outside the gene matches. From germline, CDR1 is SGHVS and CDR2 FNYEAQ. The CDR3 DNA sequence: TGTGCCAGCAGCTTCCGACAGGGGGACAATGAGCAGTTCTTC. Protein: CASSFRQGDNEQFF.

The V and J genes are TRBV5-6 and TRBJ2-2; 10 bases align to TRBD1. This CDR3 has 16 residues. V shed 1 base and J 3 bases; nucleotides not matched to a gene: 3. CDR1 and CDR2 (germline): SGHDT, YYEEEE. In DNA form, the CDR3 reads TGTGCCAGCAGCTTGTTTGGGACAGGGGACACCGGGGAGCTGTTTTTT. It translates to CASSLFGTGDTGELFF. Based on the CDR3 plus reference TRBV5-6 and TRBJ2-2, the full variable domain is DAGVTQSPTHLIKTRGQQVTLRCSPKSGHDTVSWYQQALGQGPQFIFQYYEEEERQRGNFPDRFSGHQFPNYSSELNVNALLLGDSALYLCASSLFGTGDTGELFFGEGSRLTVL.

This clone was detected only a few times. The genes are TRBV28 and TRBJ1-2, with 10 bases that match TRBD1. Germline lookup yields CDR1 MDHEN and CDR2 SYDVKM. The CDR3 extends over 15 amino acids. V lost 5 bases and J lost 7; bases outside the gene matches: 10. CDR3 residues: CASSPIPTGGSGYTF. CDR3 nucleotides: TGTGCCAGCAGTCCCATACCGACAGGGGGCAGTGGCTACACCTTC.

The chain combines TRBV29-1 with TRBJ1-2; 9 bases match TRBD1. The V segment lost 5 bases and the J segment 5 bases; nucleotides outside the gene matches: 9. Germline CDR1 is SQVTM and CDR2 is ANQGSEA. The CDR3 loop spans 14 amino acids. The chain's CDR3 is CSVTDRGQWYGYTF. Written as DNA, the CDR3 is TGCAGCGTTACGGACAGGGGTCAATGGTATGGCTACACCTTC. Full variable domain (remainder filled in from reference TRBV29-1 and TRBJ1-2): SAVISQKPSRDICQRGTSLTIQCQVDSQVTMMFWYRQQPGQSLTLIATANQGSEATYESGFVIDKFPISRPNLTFSTLTVSNMSPEDSSIYLCSVTDRGQWYGYTFGSGTRLTVV.

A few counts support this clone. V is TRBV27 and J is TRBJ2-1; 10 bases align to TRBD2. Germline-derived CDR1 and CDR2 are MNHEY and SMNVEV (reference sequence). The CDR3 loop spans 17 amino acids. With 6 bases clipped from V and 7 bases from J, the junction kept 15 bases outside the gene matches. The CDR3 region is CASSRPGASGSSNEQFF. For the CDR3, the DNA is TGTGCCAGCAGCCGCCCGGGCGCTAGCGGGAGTAGTAATGAGCAGTTCTTC.

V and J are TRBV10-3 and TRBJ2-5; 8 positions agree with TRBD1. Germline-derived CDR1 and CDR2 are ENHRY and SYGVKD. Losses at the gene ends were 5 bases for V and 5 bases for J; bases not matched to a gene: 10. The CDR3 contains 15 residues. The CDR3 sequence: CAISSSGGARETQYF. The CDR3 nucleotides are TGTGCCATCAGTTCATCAGGGGGCGCCAGGGAGACCCAGTACTTC.

CDR3: CASSAVLAGGIVGANVLTF. The DNA for the CDR3 is TGTGCCAGCAGCGCCGTCCTCGCGGGAGGGATCGTTGGGGCCAACGTCCTGACTTTC. This chain connects TRBV9 to TRBJ2-6, with 9 bases aligning to TRBD2. Per germline, CDR1 SGDLS and CDR2 YYNGEE. J was trimmed by 3 bases and V by 3 bases; bases with no gene match: 13. The CDR3 runs to 19 residues.

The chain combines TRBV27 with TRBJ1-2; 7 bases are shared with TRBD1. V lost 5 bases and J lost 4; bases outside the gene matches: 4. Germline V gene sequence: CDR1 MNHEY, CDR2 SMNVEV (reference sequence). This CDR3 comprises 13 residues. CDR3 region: CASSRQGGYGYTF. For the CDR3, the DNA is TGTGCCAGCAGTCGACAGGGAGGCTATGGCTACACCTTC.

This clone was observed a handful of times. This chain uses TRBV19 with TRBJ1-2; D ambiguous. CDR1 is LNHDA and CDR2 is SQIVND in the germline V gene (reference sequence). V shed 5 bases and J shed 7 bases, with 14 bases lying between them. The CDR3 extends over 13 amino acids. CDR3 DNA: TGTGCCAGTAGTCCGGGAGACAAAGGTGGCTACACCTTC. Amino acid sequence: CASSPGDKGGYTF.

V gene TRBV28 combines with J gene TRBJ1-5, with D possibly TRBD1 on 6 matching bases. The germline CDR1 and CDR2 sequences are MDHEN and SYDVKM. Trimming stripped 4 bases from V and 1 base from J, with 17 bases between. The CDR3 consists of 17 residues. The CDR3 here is CASSSYRTGTSNQPQHF. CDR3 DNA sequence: TGTGCCAGCAGTTCCTACAGAACAGGGACGAGCAATCAGCCCCAGCATTTT.

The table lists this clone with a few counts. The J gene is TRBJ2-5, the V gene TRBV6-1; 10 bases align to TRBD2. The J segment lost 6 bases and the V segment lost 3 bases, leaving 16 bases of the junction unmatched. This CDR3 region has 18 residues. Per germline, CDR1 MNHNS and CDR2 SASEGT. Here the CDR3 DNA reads TGTGCCAGCAGTGATACAAGCGGACTAGCGGCCACACGGAAGACCCAGTACTTC. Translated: CASSDTSGLAATRKTQYF.